Sequencing of this TCR beta chain was carried out in a study of T cells expressing NK-cell markers. The overall study: Within the sequenced cohort of eight donors, seven exhibited HCMV seropositivity and one was seronegative.

This CDR3 is 17 amino acids long. Germline CDR1 reads LNHNV; CDR2 reads YYDKDF (reference sequence). TCRdb re-analyzed the 5' RACE reads; it lists each CDR3 protein once, without DNA. This sample's clone table lists some 410,000 distinct CDR3 sequences. The chain uses TRBV15 and TRBJ2-7; no DNA is available, so the TRBD1 call from TCRdb remains unchecked. Sequencing input: blood T cells: a sorted CD56 or NKG2C T cell subset, CD4+ or CD8+ T cells, or bulk PBMC T cells (not recorded which). The sequence was obtained from a woman aged 18-69 years in good health. CDR3 protein: CATSSLLGGQGVREQYF.